This entry concerns a single T cell receptor beta chain. This CDR3 is built from 18 residues. Germline assignment: CDR1 MGHRA and CDR2 YSYEKL. V shed 2 bases and J 1 base; nucleotides not matched to a gene: 7. The sample belongs to a study of blood T cell repertoires in COVID-19. As for the study in general: The United States, Italy and Spain provided the acute and convalescent COVID-19 samples. PBMCs, B-cell-depleted T cells, or T cells provided the cDNA or gDNA that made up the material.

Original handling: Reference gene primer amplification gave estimated nucleated cell counts. The protocol was immunoSEQ multiplex PCR, while the TCRdb copy is restricted to in-frame clones and leaves out a portion. That table furnishes V, J and clone size, whereas the DNA furnished D and trimming. This sample carries roughly 80,000 clones, approximately 91% of them seen once, and the ten largest clones take approximately 1.8%. The TCR was taken from a man in his sixties with acute or convalescent COVID-19. Sequenced material: peripheral blood. The rearrangement joins TRBV4-1 to TRBJ2-7; 14 bases align to TRBD2. The CDR3, as DNA: TGCGCCAGCAGCCAACCGGGACTAGCGGGAGATCGGTCCTACGAGCAGTACTTC. It is translated as CASSQPGLAGDRSYEQYF.